These 11 T cell receptor beta chains were all obtained from the same sample, sequenced in a study of neoadjuvant anti-PD-1 for oral cavity cancer. The repertoire was sequenced with immunoSEQ multiplex PCR; TCRdb's copy has only in-frame clones and lacks some. The sample records 7,000 to 9,000 clones, nearly 55% being singletons. Source: tumor tissue, taken before nivolumab (anti-PD-1) treatment. These TCRs come from a person aged 35 to 85 with oral cavity squamous cell carcinoma.

The CDR3 is CASRPTRQQPQHF. CDR3 nucleotides: TGTGCCAGCAGGCCGACAAGGCAACAGCCCCAGCATTTT. This chain joins TRBV6-5 and TRBJ1-5; D remains ambiguous. Trimming pared 6 bases from V and 7 bases from J, leaving 13 bases between. The CDR3 is made up of 13 amino acids. The germline V gene has CDR1 MNHEY and CDR2 SVGAGI.

This clone has just a few counts. V usage is TRBV4-2 and J usage is TRBJ2-5, with D perhaps matching TRBD1 (6 bases). V lost 4 bases to trimming and J lost 1 base, with 10 bases between them. In germline, CDR1 is LGHNA, CDR2 YNFKEQ. The CDR3 totals 14 residues. The chain's CDR3 is CASSRGQSQETQYF. Here the CDR3 DNA reads TGTGCCAGCAGCCGCGGACAGTCCCAAGAGACCCAGTACTTC.

This clone was observed a few times. V usage is TRBV7-3 and J usage is TRBJ2-3; 11 nucleotides match TRBD1. Germline lookup yields CDR1 SGHTA and CDR2 FQGTGA. With V trimmed by 4 bases and J by 0 bases, 3 bases remained unmatched. This CDR3 is 16 amino acids long. The CDR3 here is CASSSWDRGSTDTQYF. CDR3 bases: TGTGCCAGCAGCTCCTGGGACAGGGGGAGCACAGATACGCAGTATTTT.

This sequence joins TRBV10-2 and TRBJ2-5; possible D gene TRBD2, 5 bases. V was cut by 6 bases and J by 2 bases, with 10 bases left in between. This CDR3 contains 13 residues. Germline CDR1 WSHSY, CDR2 SAAADI. CDR3 sequence (DNA): TGCGCCAGCAGCGGACTTAATCAAGAGACCCAGTACTTC. This codes for CASSGLNQETQYF.

This clone has more than one count but fewer than ten. V gene TRBV9 combines with J gene TRBJ2-7; 9 bases fit TRBD1. The CDR3 covers 15 residues. Germline assignment: CDR1 SGDLS and CDR2 YYNGEE. The V and J ends lost 0 bases and 2 bases, in that order; junction bases with no gene match: 3. The DNA of the CDR3 is TGTGCCAGCAGCGTAGGAAGGACAGGGGCCTACGAGCAGTACTTC. Translating gives CASSVGRTGAYEQYF. The full variable domain, in which reference TRBV9 and TRBJ2-7 provide the parts outside the CDR3, is DSGVTQTPKHLITATGQRVTLRCSPRSGDLSVYWYQQSLDQGLQFLIQYYNGEERAKGNILERFSAQQFPDLHSELNLSSLELGDSALYFCASSVGRTGAYEQYFGPGTRLTVT.

This clone showed up just a few times. The V call is TRBV27, the J call TRBJ1-5; D gene ambiguous. The germline V and J ends were trimmed by 5 bases and 4 bases, with 9 bases remaining between them. The CDR3 spans 13 residues. CDR1 and CDR2 (germline): MNHEY, SMNVEV (reference sequence). CDR3 in DNA: TGTGCCAGCAGTCTTCACCAGAATCAGCCCCAGCATTTT. As protein: CASSLHQNQPQHF.

This clone has only a few counts. The gene calls are TRBV28 and TRBJ2-5; 13 bases are a match to TRBD2. The CDR3 is 15 amino acids. Trimming at V came to 7 bases and at J to 4 bases, leaving 6 bases not matched to a gene. CDR1 and CDR2 (germline): MDHEN, SYDVKM. For the CDR3, the DNA is TGTGCCAGCACCTCCCGACTAGCGGGAGGAGAGACCCAGTACTTC. Translated, it gives CASTSRLAGGETQYF.

V and J are TRBV28 and TRBJ2-7, with 11 bases identical to TRBD2. Germline V gene lookup returns CDR1 MDHEN and CDR2 SYDVKM. The CDR3 totals 14 residues. V lost 5 bases to trimming and J lost 6 bases; unmatched junction nucleotides: 6. CDR3 sequence: CASSISTSGTEQYF. DNA for the CDR3: TGTGCCAGCAGTATCTCGACTAGCGGGACCGAGCAGTACTTC.

This clone ranks as large. This CDR3 reads CASSLSSGSYNEQFF. The CDR3 DNA reads TGCGCCAGCAGCCTCTCTTCGGGTTCCTACAATGAGCAGTTCTTC. The genes are TRBV4-1 and TRBJ2-1; the D is unclear. Trimming removed 4 bases from V and 1 base from J, with 11 bases in between. This CDR3 spans 15 amino acids. CDR1 is MGHRA and CDR2 is YSYEKL in the germline V gene.

CDR3 DNA sequence: TGCAGCGTTAAGCCTAGGGAGGGTCTGAGTAGCACTGAAGCTTTCTTT. It is translated as CSVKPREGLSSTEAFF. The V gene is TRBV29-1, the J gene TRBJ1-1; D unclear. V lost 5 bases and J lost 4, with 23 bases in between. CDR3 length equals 16 residues. The germline CDR1 and CDR2 sequences are SQVTM and ANQGSEA.

This clone has a handful of counts. V and J are TRBV7-9 and TRBJ2-7; D may match TRBD1 or TRBD2 (5 bases each). This CDR3 is built from 14 residues. Germline CDR1 reads SEHNR; CDR2 reads FQNEAQ (reference sequence). V was cut by 4 bases and J by 4 bases, with 14 bases left in between. Written as DNA, the CDR3 is TGTGCCAGCAGCTCCCGGGACCTCCCGTACGAGCAGTACTTC. The encoded protein is CASSSRDLPYEQYF.